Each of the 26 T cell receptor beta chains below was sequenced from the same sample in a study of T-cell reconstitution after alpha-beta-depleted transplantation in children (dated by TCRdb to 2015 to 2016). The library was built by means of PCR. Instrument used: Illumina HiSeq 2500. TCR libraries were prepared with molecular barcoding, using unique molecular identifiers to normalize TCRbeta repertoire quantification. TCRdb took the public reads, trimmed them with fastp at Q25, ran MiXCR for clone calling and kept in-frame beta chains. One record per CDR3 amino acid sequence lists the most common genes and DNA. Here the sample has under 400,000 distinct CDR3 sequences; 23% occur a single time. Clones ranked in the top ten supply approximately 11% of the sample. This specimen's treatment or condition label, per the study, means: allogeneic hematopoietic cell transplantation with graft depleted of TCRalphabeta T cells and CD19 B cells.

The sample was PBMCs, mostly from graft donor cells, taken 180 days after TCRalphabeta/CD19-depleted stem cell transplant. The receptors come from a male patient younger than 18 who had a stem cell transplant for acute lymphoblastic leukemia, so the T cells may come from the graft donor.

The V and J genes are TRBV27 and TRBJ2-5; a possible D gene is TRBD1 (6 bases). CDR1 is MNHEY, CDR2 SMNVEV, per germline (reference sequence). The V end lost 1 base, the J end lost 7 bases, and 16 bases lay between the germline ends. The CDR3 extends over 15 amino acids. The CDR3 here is CASSLWAQGGGTQYF. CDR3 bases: TGTGCCAGCAGTTTATGGGCACAGGGTGGTGGGACCCAGTACTTC.

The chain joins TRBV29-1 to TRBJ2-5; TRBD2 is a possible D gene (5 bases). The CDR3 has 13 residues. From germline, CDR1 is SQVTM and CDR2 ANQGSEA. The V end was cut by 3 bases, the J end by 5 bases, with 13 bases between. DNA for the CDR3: TGCAGCGTTGACGACGGGGTGGGGGAGACCCAGTACTTC. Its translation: CSVDDGVGETQYF. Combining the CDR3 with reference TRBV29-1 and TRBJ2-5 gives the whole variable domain SAVISQKPSRDICQRGTSLTIQCQVDSQVTMMFWYRQQPGQSLTLIATANQGSEATYESGFVIDKFPISRPNLTFSTLTVSNMSPEDSSIYLCSVDDGVGETQYFGPGTRLLVL.

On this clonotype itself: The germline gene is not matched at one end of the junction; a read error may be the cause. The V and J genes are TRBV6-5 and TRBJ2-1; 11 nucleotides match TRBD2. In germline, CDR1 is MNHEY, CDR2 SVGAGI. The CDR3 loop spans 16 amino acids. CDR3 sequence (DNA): TGTGCCAGCAGCTACTCCTTAGCGGGAGGGACCAATGAGCAGTTCTTC. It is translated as CASSYSLAGGTNEQFF.

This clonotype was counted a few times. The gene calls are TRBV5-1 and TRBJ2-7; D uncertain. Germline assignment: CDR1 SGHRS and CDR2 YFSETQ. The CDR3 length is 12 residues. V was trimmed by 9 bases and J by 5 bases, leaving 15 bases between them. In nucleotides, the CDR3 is TGCGCCACCACGCTTGGGCCTCACGAGCAGTACTTC. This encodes CATTLGPHEQYF.

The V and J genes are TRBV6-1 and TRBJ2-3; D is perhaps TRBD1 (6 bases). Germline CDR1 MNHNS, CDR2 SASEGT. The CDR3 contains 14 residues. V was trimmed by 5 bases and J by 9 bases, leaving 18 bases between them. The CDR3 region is CASSQSSDRRTQYF. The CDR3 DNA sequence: TGTGCCAGCAGTCAGTCCTCGGACAGAAGAACGCAGTATTTT.

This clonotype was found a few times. CDR3 DNA sequence: TGCAGCGTACCCAGGGGGTCTGAAGCTTTCTTT. Translation: CSVPRGSEAFF. The chain uses TRBV29-1 and TRBJ1-1, with 7 nucleotides matching TRBD1. The CDR3 runs 11 residues. The V gene's germline CDR1 is SQVTM and CDR2 ANQGSEA. Trimming at V came to 6 bases and at J to 6 bases, leaving 4 bases not matched to a gene.

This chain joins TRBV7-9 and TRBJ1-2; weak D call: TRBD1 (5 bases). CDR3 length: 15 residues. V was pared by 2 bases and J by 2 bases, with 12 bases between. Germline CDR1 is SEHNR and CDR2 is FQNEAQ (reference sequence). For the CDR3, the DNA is TGTGCCAGCAGCTTACTCCAGGGACCAAACTATGGCTACACCTTC. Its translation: CASSLLQGPNYGYTF.

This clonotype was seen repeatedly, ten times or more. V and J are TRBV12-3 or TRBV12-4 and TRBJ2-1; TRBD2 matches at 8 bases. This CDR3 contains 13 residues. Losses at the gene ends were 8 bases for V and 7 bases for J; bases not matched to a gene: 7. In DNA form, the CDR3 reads TGTGCCAGCCCAACGGGAGGGGGGAATGAGCAGTTCTTC. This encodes CASPTGGGNEQFF.

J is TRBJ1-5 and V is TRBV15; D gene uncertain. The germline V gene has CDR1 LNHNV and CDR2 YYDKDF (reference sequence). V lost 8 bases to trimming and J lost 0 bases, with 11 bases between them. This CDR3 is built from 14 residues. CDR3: CATEQLYSNQPQHF. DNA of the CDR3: TGTGCCACCGAACAGCTCTATAGCAATCAGCCCCAGCATTTT.

This CDR3 reads CASSLGVPGIRKTQYF. The DNA of the CDR3 is TGTGCCAGCAGCCTTGGGGTACCGGGAATTAGAAAGACGCAGTATTTT. The chain joins TRBV7-3 to TRBJ2-3; TRBD2 might be the D (5 bases). Between the trimmed V and J ends, which lost 5 bases and 9 bases, there was a span of 24 bases. This CDR3 has 16 amino acids. Looked up from germline, CDR1 is SGHTA and CDR2 is FQGTGA.

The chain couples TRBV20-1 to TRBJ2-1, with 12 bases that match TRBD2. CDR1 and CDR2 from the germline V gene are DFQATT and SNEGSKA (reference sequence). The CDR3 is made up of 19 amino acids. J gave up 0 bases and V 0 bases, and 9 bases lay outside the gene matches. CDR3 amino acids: CSARDRLAGGYSSYNEQFF. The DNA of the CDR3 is TGCAGTGCTAGAGATCGGCTAGCGGGAGGGTATAGCTCCTACAATGAGCAGTTCTTC.

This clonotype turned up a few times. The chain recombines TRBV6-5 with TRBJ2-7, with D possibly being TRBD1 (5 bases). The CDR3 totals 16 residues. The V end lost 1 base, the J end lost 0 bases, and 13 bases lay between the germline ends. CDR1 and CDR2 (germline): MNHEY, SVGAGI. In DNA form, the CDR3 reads TGTGCCAGCAGTTACTGGGGCGGCGGTAGCTCCTACGAGCAGTACTTC. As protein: CASSYWGGGSSYEQYF.

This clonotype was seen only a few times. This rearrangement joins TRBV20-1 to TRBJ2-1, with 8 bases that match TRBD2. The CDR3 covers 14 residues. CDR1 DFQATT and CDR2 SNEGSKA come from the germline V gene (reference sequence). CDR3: CSPILAEIYNEQFF. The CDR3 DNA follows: TGCTCTCCGATACTAGCGGAGATCTACAATGAGCAGTTCTTC.

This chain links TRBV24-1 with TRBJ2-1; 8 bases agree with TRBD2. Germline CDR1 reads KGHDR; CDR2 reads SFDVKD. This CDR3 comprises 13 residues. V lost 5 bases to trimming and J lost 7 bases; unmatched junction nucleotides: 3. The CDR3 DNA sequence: TGTGCCACCAGTGGGGGACTAGGGAATGAGCAGTTCTTC. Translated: CATSGGLGNEQFF.

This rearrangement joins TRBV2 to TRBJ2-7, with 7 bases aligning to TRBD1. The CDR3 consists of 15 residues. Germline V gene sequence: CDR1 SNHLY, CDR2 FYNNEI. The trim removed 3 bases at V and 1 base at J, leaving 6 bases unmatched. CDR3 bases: TGTGCCAGCAGTGAGGAACAGGGGCTATCCTACGAGCAGTACTTC. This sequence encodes CASSEEQGLSYEQYF.

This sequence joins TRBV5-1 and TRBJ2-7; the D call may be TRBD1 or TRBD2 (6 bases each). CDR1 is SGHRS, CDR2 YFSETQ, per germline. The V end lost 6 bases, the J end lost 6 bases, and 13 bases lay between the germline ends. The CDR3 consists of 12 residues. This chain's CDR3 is CASTSGEAEQYF. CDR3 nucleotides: TGCGCCAGCACGTCAGGGGAGGCCGAGCAGTACTTC.

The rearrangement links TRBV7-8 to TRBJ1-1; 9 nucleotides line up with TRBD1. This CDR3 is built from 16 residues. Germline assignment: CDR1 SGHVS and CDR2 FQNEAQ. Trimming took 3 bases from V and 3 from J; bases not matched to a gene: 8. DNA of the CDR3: TGTGCCAGCAGCTTTCGGGACAGGGCTATCGACACTGAAGCTTTCTTT. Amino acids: CASSFRDRAIDTEAFF.

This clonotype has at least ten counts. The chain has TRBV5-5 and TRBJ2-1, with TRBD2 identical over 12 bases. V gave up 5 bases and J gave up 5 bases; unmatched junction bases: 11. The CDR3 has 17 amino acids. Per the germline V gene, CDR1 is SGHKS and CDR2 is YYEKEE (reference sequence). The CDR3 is CASRRLAGAWGDNEQFF. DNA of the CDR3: TGTGCCAGCAGGAGACTAGCGGGAGCCTGGGGAGACAATGAGCAGTTCTTC.

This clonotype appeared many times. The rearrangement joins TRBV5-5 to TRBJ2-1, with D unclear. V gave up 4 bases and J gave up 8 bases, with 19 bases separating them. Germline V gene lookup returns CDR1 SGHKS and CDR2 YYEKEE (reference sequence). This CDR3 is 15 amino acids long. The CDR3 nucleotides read TGTGCCAGCAGCCGTTGGCTAGGAGTTAACGATGAGCAGTTCTTC. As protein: CASSRWLGVNDEQFF.

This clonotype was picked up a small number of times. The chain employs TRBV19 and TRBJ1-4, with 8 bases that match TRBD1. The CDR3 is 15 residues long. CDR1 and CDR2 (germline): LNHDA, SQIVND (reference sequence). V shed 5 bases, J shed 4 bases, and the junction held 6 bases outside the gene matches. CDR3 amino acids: CASSPTTGVNEKLFF. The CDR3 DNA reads TGTGCCAGTAGTCCAACGACAGGGGTTAATGAAAAACTGTTTTTT. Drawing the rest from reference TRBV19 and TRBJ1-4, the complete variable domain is DGGITQSPKYLFRKEGQNVTLSCEQNLNHDAMYWYRQDPGQGLRLIYYSQIVNDFQKGDIAEGYSVSREKKESFPLTVTSAQKNPTAFYLCASSPTTGVNEKLFFGSGTQLSVL.

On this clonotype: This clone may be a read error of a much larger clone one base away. In DNA, the CDR3 is TGCGCCAGCAGCTTGCAGGTCCGGACAGAAGCCTATGGCTACACCTTC. Translation gives CASSLQVRTEAYGYTF. The rearrangement uses TRBV5-1 and TRBJ1-2, with D tentatively TRBD1 (6 bases). V was clipped by 1 base and J by 4 bases, with 17 bases between them. Germline V gives CDR1 SGHRS, CDR2 YFSETQ. The CDR3 sequence is 16 residues long.

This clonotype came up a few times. The CDR3, as DNA: TGTGCCAGCAGTTACCTCCCCCCGGGACATCAGACTGAAGCTTTCTTT. Translated, it gives CASSYLPPGHQTEAFF. V gene TRBV6-5 combines with J gene TRBJ1-1, with D possibly being TRBD1 (6 bases). The CDR3 is 16 residues long. Germline loops: CDR1 MNHEY, CDR2 SVGAGI. Trimming removed 2 bases at V and 5 bases at J, with 18 bases between.

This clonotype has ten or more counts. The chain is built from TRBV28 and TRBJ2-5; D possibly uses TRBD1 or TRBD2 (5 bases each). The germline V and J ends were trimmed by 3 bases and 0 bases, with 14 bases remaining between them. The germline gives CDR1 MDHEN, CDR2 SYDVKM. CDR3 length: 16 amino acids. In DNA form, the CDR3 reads TGTGCCAGCAGTTTTTTTGGGGGAGAGTACCAAGAGACCCAGTACTTC. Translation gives CASSFFGGEYQETQYF.

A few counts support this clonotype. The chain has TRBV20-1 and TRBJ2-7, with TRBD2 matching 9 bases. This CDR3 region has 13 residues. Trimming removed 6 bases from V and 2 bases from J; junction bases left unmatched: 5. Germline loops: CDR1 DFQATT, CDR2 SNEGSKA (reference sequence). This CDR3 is CSALSGGTYEQYF. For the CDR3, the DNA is TGCAGTGCCCTTAGCGGGGGAACCTACGAGCAGTACTTC.

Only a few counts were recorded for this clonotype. The CDR3 spells CASSAGTGGETQYF. The CDR3, as DNA: TGTGCCAGCAGTGCAGGGACAGGGGGAGAGACCCAGTACTTC. This rearrangement joins TRBV25-1 to TRBJ2-5; TRBD1 aligns across 11 bases. The length of the CDR3 is 14 residues. Germline V CDR1 and CDR2: MGHDK, SYGVNS. The junction had 2 bases not matched to a gene; V was cut back by 4 bases and J by 4 bases.

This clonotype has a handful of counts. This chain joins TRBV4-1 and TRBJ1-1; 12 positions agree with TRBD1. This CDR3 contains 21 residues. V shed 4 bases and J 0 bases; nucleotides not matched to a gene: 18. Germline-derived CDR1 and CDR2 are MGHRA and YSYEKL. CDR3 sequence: CASSRIGTGDRGQQMNTEAFF. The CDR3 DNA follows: TGCGCCAGCAGCCGGATCGGAACCGGGGACAGGGGGCAACAGATGAACACTGAAGCTTTCTTT.